This T cell receptor beta chain was sequenced during a study of shared clonotypes between healthy human individuals. Nashville, Tennessee was home to all donors, each a Caucasian adult. On this clone: Its specificity is not known.

Study outcomes and limitations: Sorted-subset sequencing was shown by rarefaction to be incomplete despite large depth.

The method was immunoSEQ multiplex PCR; TCRdb's version includes in-frame clones alone and lacks a portion of them. This repertoire shows about 2 million clones, roughly 96% found once; its top ten account for approximately 0.13%. Sequenced material: naive CD4+ T cells sorted from blood. Subset: CD45RA+ positively selected. The receptor was derived from a young man in good health.

In DNA, the CDR3 is TGCAGCGTTGTGTCAGGGGTCCTCTCCTACGAGCAGTACTTC. Residues: CSVVSGVLSYEQYF. V gene TRBV29-1 combines with J gene TRBJ2-7; D is possibly TRBD1 (6 bases). There are 14 residues in the CDR3. Between the trimmed V and J ends, which lost 4 bases and 0 bases, there was a span of 13 bases. Germline CDR1 and CDR2: SQVTM and ANQGSEA.